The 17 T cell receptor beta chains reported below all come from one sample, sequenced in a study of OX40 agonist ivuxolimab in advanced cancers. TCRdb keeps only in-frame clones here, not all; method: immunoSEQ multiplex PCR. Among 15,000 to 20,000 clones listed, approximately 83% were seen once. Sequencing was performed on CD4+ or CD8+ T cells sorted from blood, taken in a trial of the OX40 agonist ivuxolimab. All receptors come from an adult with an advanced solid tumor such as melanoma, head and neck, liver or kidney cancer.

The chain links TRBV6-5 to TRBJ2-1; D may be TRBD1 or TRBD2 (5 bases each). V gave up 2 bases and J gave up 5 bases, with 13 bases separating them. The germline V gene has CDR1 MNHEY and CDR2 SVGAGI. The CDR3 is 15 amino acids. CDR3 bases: TGTGCCAGCAGTTACGATCGTTCGGGGCACAATGAGCAGTTCTTC. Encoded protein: CASSYDRSGHNEQFF.

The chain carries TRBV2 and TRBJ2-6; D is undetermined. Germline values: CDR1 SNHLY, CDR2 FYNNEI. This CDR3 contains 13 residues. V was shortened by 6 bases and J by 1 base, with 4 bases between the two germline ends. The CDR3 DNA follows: TGTGCCAGCAGGCGTTCTGGGGCCAACGTCCTGACTTTC. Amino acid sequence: CASRRSGANVLTF.

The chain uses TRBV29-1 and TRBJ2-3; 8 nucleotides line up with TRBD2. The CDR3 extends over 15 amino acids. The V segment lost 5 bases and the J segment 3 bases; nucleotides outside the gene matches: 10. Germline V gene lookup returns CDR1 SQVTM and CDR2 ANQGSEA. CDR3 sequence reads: CSVTGTGGWTDTQYF. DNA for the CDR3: TGCAGCGTTACCGGGACGGGGGGGTGGACAGATACGCAGTATTTT.

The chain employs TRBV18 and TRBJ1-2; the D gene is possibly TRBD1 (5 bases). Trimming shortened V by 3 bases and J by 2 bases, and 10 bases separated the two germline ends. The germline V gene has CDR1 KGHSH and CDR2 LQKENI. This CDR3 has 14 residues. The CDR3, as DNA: TGTGCCAGCTCACCTGGAGCAGGGAACTATGGCTACACCTTC. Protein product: CASSPGAGNYGYTF.

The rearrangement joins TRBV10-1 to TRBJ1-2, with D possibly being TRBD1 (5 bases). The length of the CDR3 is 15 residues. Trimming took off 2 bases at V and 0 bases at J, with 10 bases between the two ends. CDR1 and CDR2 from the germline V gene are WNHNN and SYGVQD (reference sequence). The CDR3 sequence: CASSEGTYPNYGYTF. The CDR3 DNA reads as TGCGCCAGCAGTGAGGGGACCTACCCTAACTATGGCTACACCTTC.

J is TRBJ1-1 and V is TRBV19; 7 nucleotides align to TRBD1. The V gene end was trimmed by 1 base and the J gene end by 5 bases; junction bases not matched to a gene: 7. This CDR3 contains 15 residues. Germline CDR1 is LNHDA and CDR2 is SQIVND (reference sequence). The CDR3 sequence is CASSIGGRGRTEAFF. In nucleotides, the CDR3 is TGTGCCAGTAGTATAGGTGGCAGGGGGAGGACTGAAGCTTTCTTT.

The CDR3 sequence is CASSLQGALGANVLTF. The CDR3 DNA is TGCGCCAGCAGCTTACAGGGGGCGCTTGGGGCCAACGTCCTGACTTTC. V usage is TRBV5-1 and J usage is TRBJ2-6; 9 bases agree with TRBD1. The germline CDR1 and CDR2 sequences are SGHRS and YFSETQ. CDR3 size: 16 residues. J gave up 3 bases and V 2 bases, and 3 bases lay outside the gene matches.

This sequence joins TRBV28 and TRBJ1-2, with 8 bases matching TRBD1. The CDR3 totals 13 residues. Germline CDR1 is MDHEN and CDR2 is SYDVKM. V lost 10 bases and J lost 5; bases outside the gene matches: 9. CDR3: CATRDRQDYGYTF. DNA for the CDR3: TGTGCCACGAGGGACAGGCAGGATTATGGCTACACCTTC.

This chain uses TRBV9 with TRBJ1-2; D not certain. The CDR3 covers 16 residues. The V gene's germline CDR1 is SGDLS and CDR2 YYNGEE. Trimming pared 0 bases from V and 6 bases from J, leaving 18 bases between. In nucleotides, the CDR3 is TGTGCCAGCAGCGTAGGGGGAATCGGAAGGGTCGATGGCTACACCTTC. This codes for CASSVGGIGRVDGYTF.

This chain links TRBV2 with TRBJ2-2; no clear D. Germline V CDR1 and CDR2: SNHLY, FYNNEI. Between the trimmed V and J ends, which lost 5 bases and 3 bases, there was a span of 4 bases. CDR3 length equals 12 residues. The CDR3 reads CASSPYTGELFF. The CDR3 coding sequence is TGTGCCAGCAGTCCGTACACCGGGGAGCTGTTTTTT.

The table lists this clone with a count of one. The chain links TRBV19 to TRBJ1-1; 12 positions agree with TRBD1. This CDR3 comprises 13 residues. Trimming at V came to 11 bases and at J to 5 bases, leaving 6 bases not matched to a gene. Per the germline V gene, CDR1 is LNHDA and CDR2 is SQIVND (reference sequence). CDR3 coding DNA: TGTGCCGCCGGGGACAGGGGGCGGACTGAAGCTTTCTTT. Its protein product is CAAGDRGRTEAFF.

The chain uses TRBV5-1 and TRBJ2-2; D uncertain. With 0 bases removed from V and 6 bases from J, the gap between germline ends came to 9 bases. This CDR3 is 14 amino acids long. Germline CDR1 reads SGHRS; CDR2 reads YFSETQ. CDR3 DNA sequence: TGCGCCAGCAGCTTGGCGGTCTTCTCCGGGGAGCTGTTTTTT. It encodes CASSLAVFSGELFF.

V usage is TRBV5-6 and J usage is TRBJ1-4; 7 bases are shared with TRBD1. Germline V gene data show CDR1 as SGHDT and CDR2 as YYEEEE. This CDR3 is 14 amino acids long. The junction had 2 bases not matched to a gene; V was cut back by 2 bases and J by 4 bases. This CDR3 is CASSFGTVNEKLFF. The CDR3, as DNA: TGTGCCAGCAGCTTCGGGACAGTTAATGAAAAACTGTTTTTT.

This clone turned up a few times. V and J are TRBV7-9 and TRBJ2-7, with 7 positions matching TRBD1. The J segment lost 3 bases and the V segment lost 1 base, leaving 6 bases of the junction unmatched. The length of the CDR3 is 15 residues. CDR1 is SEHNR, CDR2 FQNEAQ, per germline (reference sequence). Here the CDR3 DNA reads TGTGCCAGCAGCTTAGAGGGGGCTGTGGGCTACGAGCAGTACTTC. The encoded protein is CASSLEGAVGYEQYF.

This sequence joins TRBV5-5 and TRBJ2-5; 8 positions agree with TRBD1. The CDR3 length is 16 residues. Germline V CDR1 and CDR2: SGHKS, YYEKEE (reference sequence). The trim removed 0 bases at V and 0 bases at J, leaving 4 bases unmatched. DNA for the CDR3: TGTGCCAGCAGCTTGGTGGCAGGGGGCCACCAAGAGACCCAGTACTTC. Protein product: CASSLVAGGHQETQYF.

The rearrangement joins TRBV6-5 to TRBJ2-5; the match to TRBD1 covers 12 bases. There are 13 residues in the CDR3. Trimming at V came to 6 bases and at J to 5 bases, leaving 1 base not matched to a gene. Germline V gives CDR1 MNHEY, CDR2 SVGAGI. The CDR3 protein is CASRGQGAETQYF. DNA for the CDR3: TGTGCCAGCAGGGGACAGGGGGCCGAGACCCAGTACTTC.

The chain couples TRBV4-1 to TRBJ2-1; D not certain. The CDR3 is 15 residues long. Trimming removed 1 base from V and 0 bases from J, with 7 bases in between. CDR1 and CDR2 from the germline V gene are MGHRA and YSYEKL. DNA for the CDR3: TGCGCCAGCAGCCAAGGGCCCCGCTCCTACAATGAGCAGTTCTTC. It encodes CASSQGPRSYNEQFF.